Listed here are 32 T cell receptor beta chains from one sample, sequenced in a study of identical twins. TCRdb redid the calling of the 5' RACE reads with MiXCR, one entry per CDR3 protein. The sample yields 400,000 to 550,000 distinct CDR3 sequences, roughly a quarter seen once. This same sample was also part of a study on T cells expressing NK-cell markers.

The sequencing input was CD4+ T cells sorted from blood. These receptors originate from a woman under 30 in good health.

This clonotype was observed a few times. The DNA of the CDR3 is TGCAGTGCTAGAGGATCAATACCGGGACTGTTGATCTACGAGCAGTACTTC. This sequence encodes CSARGSIPGLLIYEQYF. The V call is TRBV20-1, the J call TRBJ2-7; weak D call: TRBD2 (6 bases). V was cut by 1 base and J by 3 bases, with 22 bases left in between. This CDR3 spans 17 amino acids. Germline loops: CDR1 DFQATT, CDR2 SNEGSKA (reference sequence).

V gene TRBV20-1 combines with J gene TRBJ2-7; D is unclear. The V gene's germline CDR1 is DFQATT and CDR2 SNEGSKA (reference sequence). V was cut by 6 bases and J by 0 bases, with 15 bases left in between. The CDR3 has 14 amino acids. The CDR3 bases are TGCAGTGCCTGGAAGGACGGACCCTCCTACGAGCAGTACTTC. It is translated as CSAWKDGPSYEQYF.

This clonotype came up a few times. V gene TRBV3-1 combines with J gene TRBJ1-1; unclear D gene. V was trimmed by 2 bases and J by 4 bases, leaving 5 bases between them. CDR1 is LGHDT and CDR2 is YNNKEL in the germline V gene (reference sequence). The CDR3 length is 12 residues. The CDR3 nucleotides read TGTGCCAGCAGCCAATTGGGCACTGAAGCTTTCTTT. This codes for CASSQLGTEAFF. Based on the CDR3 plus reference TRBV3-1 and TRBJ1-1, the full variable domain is DTAVSQTPKYLVTQMGNDKSIKCEQNLGHDTMYWYKQDSKKFLKIMFSYNNKELIINETVPNRFSPKSPDKAHLNLHINSLELGDSAVYFCASSQLGTEAFFGQGTRLTVV.

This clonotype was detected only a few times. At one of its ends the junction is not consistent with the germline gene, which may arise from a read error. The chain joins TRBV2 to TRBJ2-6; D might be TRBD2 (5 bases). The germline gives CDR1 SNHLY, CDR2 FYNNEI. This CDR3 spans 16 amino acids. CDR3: CASREEAGSGANVLTF. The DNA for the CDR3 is TGTGCCAGCAGAGAAGAGGCGGGCTCTGGGGCCAACGTCCTGACTTTC.

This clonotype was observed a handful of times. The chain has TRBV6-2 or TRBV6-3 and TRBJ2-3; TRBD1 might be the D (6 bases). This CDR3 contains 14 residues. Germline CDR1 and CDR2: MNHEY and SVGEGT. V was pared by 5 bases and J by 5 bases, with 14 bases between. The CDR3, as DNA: TGTGCCAGCAGTGTTGGACAGCCTAAAGATACGCAGTATTTT. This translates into CASSVGQPKDTQYF.

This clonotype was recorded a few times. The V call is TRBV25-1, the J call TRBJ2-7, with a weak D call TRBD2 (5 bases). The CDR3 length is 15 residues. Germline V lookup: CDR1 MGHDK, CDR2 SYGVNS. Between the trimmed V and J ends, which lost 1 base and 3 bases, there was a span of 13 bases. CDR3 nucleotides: TGTGCCAGCAGTGAATGTTCTAAGCGGTGCTACGAGCAGTACTTC. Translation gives CASSECSKRCYEQYF.

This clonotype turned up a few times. CDR3 in amino acids: CASSLAADYSPLHF. The CDR3 DNA follows: TGCGCCAGCAGCTTGGCGGCAGACTATTCACCCCTCCACTTT. The chain employs TRBV5-1 and TRBJ1-6; D uncertain. This CDR3 is 14 amino acids long. Germline V gives CDR1 SGHRS, CDR2 YFSETQ. V shed 0 bases and J shed 8 bases, with 9 bases lying between them. The whole variable domain, filled in from reference TRBV5-1 and TRBJ1-6, reads KAGVTQTPRYLIKTRGQQVTLSCSPISGHRSVSWYQQTPGQGLQFLFEYFSETQRNKGNFPGRFSGRQFSNSRSEMNVSTLELGDSALYLCASSLAADYSPLHFGNGTRLTVT.

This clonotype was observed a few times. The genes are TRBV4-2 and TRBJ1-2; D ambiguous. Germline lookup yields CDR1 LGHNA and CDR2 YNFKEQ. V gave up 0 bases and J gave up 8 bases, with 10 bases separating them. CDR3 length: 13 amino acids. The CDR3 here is CASSQDYPGGYTF. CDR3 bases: TGTGCCAGCAGCCAAGACTACCCAGGAGGCTACACCTTC.

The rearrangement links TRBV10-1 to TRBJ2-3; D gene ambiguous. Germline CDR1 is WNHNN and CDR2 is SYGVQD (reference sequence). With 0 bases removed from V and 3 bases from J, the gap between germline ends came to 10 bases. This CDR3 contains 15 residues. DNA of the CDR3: TGCGCCAGCAGTGAGTCAACCGCCGCTACAGATACGCAGTATTTT. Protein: CASSESTAATDTQYF.

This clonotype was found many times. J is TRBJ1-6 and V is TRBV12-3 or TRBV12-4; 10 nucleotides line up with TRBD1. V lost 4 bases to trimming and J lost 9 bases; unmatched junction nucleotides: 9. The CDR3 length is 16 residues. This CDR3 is CASSSRGQGQGSPLHF. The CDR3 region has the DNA TGTGCCAGCAGTTCGCGGGGACAGGGGCAGGGTTCACCCCTCCACTTT.

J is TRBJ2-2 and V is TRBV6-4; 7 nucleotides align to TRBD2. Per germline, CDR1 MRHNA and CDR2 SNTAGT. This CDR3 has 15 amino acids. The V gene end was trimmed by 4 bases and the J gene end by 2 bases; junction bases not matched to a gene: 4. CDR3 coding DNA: TGTGCCAGCAGTGCGTCTAGCGGAAACACCGGGGAGCTGTTTTTT. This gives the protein CASSASSGNTGELFF.

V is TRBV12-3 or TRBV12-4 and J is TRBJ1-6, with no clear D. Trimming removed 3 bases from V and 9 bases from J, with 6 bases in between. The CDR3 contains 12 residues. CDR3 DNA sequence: TGTGCCAGCAGTTTTACACCTTCACCCCTCCACTTT. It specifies CASSFTPSPLHF.

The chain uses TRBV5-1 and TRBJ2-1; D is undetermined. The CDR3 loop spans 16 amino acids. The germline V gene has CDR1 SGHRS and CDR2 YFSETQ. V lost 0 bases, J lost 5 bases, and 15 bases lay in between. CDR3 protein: CASSLAGFGENNEQFF. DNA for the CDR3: TGCGCCAGCAGCTTGGCCGGGTTTGGCGAGAACAATGAGCAGTTCTTC.

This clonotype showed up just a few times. This chain's CDR3 is CASRPTVRGSSTDTQYF. The CDR3 DNA sequence: TGTGCCAGCAGACCCACAGTCAGGGGCTCCTCCACAGATACGCAGTATTTT. The rearrangement links TRBV6-1 to TRBJ2-3; D is perhaps TRBD1 (6 bases). This CDR3 has 17 residues. The V and J ends lost 6 bases and 2 bases respectively, with 21 bases between them. The germline CDR1 and CDR2 sequences are MNHNS and SASEGT.

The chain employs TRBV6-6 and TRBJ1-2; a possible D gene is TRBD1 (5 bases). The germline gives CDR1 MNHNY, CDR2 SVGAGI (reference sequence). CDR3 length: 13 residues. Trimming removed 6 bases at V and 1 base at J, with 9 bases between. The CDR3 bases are TGTGCCAGCAGCCCCAGGGATAACTATGGCTACACCTTC. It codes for CASSPRDNYGYTF.

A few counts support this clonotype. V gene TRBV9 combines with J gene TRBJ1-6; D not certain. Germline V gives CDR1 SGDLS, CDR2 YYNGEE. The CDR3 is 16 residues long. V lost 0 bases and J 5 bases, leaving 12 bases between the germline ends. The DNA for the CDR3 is TGTGCCAGCAGCGTAGAACCGACGCCGAATAATTCACCCCTCCACTTT. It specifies CASSVEPTPNNSPLHF.

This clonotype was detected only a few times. The CDR3 protein is CASSSLPRRTSGKGTQYF. CDR3 nucleotides: TGTGCCAGCAGTTCCCTTCCACGACGGACTAGCGGGAAAGGTACGCAGTATTTT. The chain recombines TRBV12-3 or TRBV12-4 with TRBJ2-3, with 12 bases lining up with TRBD2. Trimming removed 4 bases from V and 8 bases from J; junction bases left unmatched: 16. CDR3 length: 18 residues.

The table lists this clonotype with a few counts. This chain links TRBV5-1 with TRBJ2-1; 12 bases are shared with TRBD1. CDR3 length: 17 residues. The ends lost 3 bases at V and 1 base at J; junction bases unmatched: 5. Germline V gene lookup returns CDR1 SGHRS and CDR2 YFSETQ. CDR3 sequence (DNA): TGCGCCAGCAGCTCCGGGACAGGGGGCAGGTCCTACAATGAGCAGTTCTTC. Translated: CASSSGTGGRSYNEQFF.

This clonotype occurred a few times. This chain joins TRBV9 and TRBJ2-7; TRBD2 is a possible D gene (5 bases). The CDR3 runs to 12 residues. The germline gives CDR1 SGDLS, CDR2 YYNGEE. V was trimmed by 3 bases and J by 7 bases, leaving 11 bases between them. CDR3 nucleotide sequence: TGTGCCAGCAGCGCCGGGGTCGGGGAGCAGTACTTC. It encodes CASSAGVGEQYF.

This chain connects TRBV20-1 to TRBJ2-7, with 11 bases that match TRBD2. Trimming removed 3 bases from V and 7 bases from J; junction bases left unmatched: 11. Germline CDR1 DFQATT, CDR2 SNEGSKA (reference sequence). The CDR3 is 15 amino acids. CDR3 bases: TGCAGTGCTAGTACCCAAACTAGCGGGAGTCCGGAGCAGTACTTC. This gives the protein CSASTQTSGSPEQYF.

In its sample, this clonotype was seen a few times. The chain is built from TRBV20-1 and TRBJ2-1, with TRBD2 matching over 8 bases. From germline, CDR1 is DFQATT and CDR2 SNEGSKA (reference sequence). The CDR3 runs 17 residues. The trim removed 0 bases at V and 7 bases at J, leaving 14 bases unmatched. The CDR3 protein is CSARDTPGGGLMNEQFF. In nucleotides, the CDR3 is TGCAGTGCTAGAGATACCCCCGGCGGGGGGTTGATGAATGAGCAGTTCTTC.

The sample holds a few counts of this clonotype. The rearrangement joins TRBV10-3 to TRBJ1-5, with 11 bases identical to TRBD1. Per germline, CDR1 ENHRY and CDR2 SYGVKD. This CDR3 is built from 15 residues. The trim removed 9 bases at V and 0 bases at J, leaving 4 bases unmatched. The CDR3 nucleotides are TGTGCCATAAGGGGACAGGGGGATAGCAATCAGCCCCAGCATTTT. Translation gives CAIRGQGDSNQPQHF.

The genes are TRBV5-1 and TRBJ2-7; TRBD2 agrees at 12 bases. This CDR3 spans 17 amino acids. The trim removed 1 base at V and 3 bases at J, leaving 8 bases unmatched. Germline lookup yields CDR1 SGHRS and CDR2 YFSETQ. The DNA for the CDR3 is TGCGCCAGCAGCTTGAGGACTAGCGGGGCGACCTACTACGAGCAGTACTTC. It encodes CASSLRTSGATYYEQYF.

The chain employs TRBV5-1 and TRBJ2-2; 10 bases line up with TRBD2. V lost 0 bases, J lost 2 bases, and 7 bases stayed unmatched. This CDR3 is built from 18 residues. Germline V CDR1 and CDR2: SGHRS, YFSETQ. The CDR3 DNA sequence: TGCGCCAGCAGCTTGGCTCCGACTAGCGGGCGTAACACCGGGGAGCTGTTTTTT. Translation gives CASSLAPTSGRNTGELFF.

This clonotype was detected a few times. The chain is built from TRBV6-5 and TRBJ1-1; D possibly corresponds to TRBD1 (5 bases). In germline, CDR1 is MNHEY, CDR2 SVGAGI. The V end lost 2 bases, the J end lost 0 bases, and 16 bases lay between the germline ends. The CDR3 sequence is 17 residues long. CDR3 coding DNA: TGTGCCAGCAGTTACCCGGGCGGGGGGGGAGTGAACACTGAAGCTTTCTTT. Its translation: CASSYPGGGGVNTEAFF.

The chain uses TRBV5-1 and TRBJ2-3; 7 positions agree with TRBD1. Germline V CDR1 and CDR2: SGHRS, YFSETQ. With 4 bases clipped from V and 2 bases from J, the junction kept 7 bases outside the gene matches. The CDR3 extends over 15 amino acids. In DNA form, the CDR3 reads TGCGCCAGCAGCCCACTGGGACAGCCCACAGATACGCAGTATTTT. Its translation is CASSPLGQPTDTQYF.

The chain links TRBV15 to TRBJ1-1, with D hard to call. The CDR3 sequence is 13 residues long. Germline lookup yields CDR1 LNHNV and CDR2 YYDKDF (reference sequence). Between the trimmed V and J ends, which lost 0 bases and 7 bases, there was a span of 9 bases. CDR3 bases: TGTGCCACCAGCAGAGATGACATGGGTGAAGCTTTCTTT. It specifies CATSRDDMGEAFF.

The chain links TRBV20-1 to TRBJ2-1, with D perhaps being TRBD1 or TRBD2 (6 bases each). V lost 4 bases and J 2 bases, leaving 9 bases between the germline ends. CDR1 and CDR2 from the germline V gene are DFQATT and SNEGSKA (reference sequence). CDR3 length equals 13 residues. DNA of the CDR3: TGCAGTGCTAAAAGGGGGGCCTACAATGAGCAGTTCTTC. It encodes CSAKRGAYNEQFF.

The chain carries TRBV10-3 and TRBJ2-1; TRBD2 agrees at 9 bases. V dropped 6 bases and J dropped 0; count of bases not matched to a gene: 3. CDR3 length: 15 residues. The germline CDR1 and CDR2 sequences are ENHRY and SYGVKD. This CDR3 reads CAIRSSGASYNEQFF. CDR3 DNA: TGTGCCATCAGGTCTAGCGGGGCCTCCTACAATGAGCAGTTCTTC.

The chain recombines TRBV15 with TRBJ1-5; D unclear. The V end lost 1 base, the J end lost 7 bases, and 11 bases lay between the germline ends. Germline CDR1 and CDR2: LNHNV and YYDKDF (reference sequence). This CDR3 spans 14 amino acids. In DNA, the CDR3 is TGTGCCACCAGCAGAGCGAGGGTGAGGCAGCCCCAGCATTTT. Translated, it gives CATSRARVRQPQHF.

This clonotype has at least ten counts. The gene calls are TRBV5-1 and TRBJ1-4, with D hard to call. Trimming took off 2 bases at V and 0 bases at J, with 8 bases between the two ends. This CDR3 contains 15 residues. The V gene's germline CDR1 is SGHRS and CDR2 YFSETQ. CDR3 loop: CASSFQPATNEKLFF. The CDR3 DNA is TGCGCCAGCAGCTTTCAGCCTGCAACTAATGAAAAACTGTTTTTT.

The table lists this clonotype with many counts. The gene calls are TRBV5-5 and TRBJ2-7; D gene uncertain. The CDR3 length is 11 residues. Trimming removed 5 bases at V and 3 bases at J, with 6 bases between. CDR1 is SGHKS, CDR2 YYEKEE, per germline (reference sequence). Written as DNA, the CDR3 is TGTGCCAGCAGTTTAATCTACGAGCAGTACTTC. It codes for CASSLIYEQYF.